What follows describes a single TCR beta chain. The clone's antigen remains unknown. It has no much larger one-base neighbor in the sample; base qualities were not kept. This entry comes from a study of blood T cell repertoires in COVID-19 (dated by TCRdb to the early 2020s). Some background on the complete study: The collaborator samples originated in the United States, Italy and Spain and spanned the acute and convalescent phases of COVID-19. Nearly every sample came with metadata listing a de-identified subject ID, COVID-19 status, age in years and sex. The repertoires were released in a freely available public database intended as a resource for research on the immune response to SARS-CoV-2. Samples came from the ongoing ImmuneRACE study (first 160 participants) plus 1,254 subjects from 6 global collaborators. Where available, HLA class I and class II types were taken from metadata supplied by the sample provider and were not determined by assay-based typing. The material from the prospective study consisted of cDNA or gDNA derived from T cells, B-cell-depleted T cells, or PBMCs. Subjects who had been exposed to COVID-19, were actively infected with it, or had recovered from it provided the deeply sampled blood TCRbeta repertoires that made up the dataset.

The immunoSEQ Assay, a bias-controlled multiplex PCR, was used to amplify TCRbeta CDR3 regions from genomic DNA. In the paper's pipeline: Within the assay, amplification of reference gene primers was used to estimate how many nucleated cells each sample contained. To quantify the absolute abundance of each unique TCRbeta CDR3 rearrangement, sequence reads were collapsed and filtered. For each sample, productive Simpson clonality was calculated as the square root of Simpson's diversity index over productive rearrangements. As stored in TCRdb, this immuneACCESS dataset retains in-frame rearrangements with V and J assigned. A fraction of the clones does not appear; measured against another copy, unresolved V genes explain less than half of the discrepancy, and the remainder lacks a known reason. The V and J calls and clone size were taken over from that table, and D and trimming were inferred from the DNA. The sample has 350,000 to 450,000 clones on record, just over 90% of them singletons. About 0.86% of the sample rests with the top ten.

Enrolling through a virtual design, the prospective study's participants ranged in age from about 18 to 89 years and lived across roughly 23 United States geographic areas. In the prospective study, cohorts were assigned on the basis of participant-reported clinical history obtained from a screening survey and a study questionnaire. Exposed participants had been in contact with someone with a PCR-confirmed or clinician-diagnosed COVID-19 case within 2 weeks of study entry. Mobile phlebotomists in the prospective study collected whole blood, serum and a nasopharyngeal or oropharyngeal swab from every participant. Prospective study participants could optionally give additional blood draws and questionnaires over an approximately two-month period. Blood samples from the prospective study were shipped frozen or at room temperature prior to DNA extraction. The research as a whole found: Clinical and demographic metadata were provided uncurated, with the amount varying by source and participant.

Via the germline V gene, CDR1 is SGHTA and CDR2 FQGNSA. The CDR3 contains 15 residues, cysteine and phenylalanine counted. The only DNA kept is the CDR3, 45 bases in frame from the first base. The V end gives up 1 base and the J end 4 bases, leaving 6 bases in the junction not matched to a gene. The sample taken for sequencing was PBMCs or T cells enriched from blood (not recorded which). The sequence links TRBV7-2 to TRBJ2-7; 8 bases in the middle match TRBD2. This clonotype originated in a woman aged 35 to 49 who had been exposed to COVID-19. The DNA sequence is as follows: TGTGCCAGCAGCTTAGGCCCAGCGGGGGATTACGAGCAGTACTTC. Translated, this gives CASSLGPAGDYEQYF. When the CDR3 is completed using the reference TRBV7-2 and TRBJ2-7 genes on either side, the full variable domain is GAGVSQSPSNKVTEKGKDVELRCDPISGHTALYWYRQSLGQGLEFLIYFQGNSAPDKSGLPSDRFSAERTGGSVSTLTIQRTQQEDSAVYLCASSLGPAGDYEQYFGPGTRLTVT.